The next 17 T cell receptor beta chains were all read from a single sample in a study of blood T cell repertoires in COVID-19. The protocol was immunoSEQ multiplex PCR, while the TCRdb copy is restricted to in-frame clones and leaves out a portion. Among around 300,000 clones listed, about nine tenths were seen once. Material for sequencing was PBMCs or T cells enriched from blood (not recorded which). The receptors here all came from a woman in her 30s who had recovered from COVID-19.

This clone is a singleton in its sample. This chain connects TRBV19 to TRBJ2-1; 10 nucleotides line up with TRBD2. Germline assignment: CDR1 LNHDA and CDR2 SQIVND (reference sequence). The CDR3 sequence is 17 residues long. With 5 bases clipped from V and 0 bases from J, the junction kept 7 bases outside the gene matches. The CDR3 nucleotides read TGTGCCAGTAGTCCCGGACTAGCGGCCAGCTCCTACAATGAGCAGTTCTTC. It translates to CASSPGLAASSYNEQFF. Filled out from reference TRBV19 and TRBJ2-1, the complete variable domain reads DGGITQSPKYLFRKEGQNVTLSCEQNLNHDAMYWYRQDPGQGLRLIYYSQIVNDFQKGDIAEGYSVSREKKESFPLTVTSAQKNPTAFYLCASSPGLAASSYNEQFFGPGTRLTVL.

The rearrangement uses TRBV2 and TRBJ2-1; TRBD2 matches 8 bases. The germline V gene has CDR1 SNHLY and CDR2 FYNNEI. V gave up 3 bases and J gave up 0 bases; unmatched junction bases: 7. The CDR3 is 17 residues long. The CDR3 loop reads CASSEGTREVSYNEQFF. Written as DNA, the CDR3 is TGTGCCAGCAGTGAGGGGACGCGGGAGGTCTCCTACAATGAGCAGTTCTTC.

The V gene is TRBV19, the J gene TRBJ2-7, with 8 bases aligning to TRBD2. This CDR3 has 15 amino acids. J was trimmed by 1 base and V by 5 bases; bases with no gene match: 7. The germline V gene encodes CDR1 LNHDA and CDR2 SQIVND (reference sequence). CDR3 in DNA: TGTGCCAGTAGTCGAGAGCGGGAGTGGTCCTACGAGCAGTACTTC. Amino acids: CASSREREWSYEQYF.

The sample holds a few counts of this clone. The J gene is TRBJ1-1, the V gene TRBV20-1, with D perhaps TRBD1 (5 bases). The CDR3 covers 14 residues. V was trimmed by 3 bases and J by 6 bases, leaving 17 bases between them. From germline, CDR1 is DFQATT and CDR2 SNEGSKA (reference sequence). CDR3 sequence: CSASEPGRGSEAFF. CDR3 coding DNA: TGCAGTGCTAGTGAGCCGGGGCGGGGCTCTGAAGCTTTCTTT.

The chain joins TRBV28 to TRBJ1-1; D is undetermined. Trimming removed 6 bases from V and 1 base from J, with 9 bases in between. CDR3 length equals 13 residues. Per the germline V gene, CDR1 is MDHEN and CDR2 is SYDVKM. The CDR3 nucleotides are TGTGCCAGCAGACCTACTCAGAACACTGAAGCTTTCTTT. It yields the protein CASRPTQNTEAFF. The full variable domain, completed using reference TRBV28 and TRBJ1-1, is DVKVTQSSRYLVKRTGEKVFLECVQDMDHENMFWYRQDPGLGLRLIYFSYDVKMKEKGDIPEGYSVSREKKERFSLILESASTNQTSMYLCASRPTQNTEAFFGQGTRLTVV.

The gene calls are TRBV27 and TRBJ2-1, with 9 bases aligning to TRBD1. This CDR3 is 15 amino acids long. Unmatched junction bases numbered 6, after V lost 6 bases and J lost 3 bases. CDR1 MNHEY and CDR2 SMNVEV come from the germline V gene (reference sequence). CDR3 sequence (DNA): TGTGCCAGCAGCCCTGGGACAGGGAACTACAATGAGCAGTTCTTC. This codes for CASSPGTGNYNEQFF.

The chain carries TRBV5-1 and TRBJ1-1, with D maybe TRBD1 (5 bases). This CDR3 has 16 amino acids. Per the germline V gene, CDR1 is SGHRS and CDR2 is YFSETQ. V lost 4 bases and J lost 4, with 20 bases in between. The CDR3 region is CASSLGHSGGSTEAFF. In nucleotides, the CDR3 is TGCGCCAGCAGCCTCGGACATTCTGGGGGGAGCACTGAAGCTTTCTTT.

The gene calls are TRBV5-4 and TRBJ2-3; perhaps TRBD2 as D (5 bases). The germline CDR1 and CDR2 sequences are SGHNT and YYREEE (reference sequence). The CDR3 contains 15 residues. The V end was cut by 2 bases, the J end by 2 bases, with 12 bases between. CDR3 nucleotides: TGTGCCAGCAGCTTCGAGGTAGCGACCACAGATACGCAGTATTTT. Its translation: CASSFEVATTDTQYF. Full variable domain (outside the CDR3, taken from reference TRBV5-4 and TRBJ2-3): ETGVTQSPTHLIKTRGQQVTLRCSSQSGHNTVSWYQQALGQGPQFIFQYYREEENGRGNFPPRFSGLQFPNYSSELNVNALELDDSALYLCASSFEVATTDTQYFGPGTRLTVL.

The gene calls are TRBV5-1 and TRBJ1-5; D is ambiguous. Looked up from germline, CDR1 is SGHRS and CDR2 is YFSETQ. Deletions cut 1 base from V and 1 base from J, with 9 bases between. The CDR3 has 15 residues. The DNA of the CDR3 is TGCGCCAGCAGCTTGCTGGGAGAGAGCAATCAGCCCCAGCATTTT. Translation: CASSLLGESNQPQHF.

The gene calls are TRBV30 and TRBJ1-5; D unclear. The germline V and J ends were trimmed by 1 base and 7 bases, with 8 bases remaining between them. The CDR3 covers 12 residues. The germline V gene has CDR1 GTSNPN and CDR2 SVGIG (reference sequence). CDR3 DNA sequence: TGTGCCTGGAGTGAGGGCGGGCAGCCCCAGCATTTT. This encodes CAWSEGGQPQHF.

The rearrangement uses TRBV19 and TRBJ1-5; no clear D. This CDR3 is 14 amino acids long. CDR1 and CDR2 from the germline V gene are LNHDA and SQIVND (reference sequence). Between the trimmed V and J ends, which lost 8 bases and 0 bases, there was a span of 11 bases. CDR3 amino acids: CASDGDNSNQPQHF. The DNA of the CDR3 is TGTGCCAGTGACGGCGACAATAGCAATCAGCCCCAGCATTTT.

The chain links TRBV30 to TRBJ1-2; D uncertain. Germline assignment: CDR1 GTSNPN and CDR2 SVGIG (reference sequence). CDR3 length equals 13 residues. Trimming left V 1 base short and J 5 bases short, with 11 bases between. The CDR3 bases are TGTGCCTGGAGTGCCCGGATAGCATATGGCTACACCTTC. Translation: CAWSARIAYGYTF.

This chain uses TRBV5-4 with TRBJ1-1; 9 nucleotides align to TRBD1. The CDR3 loop spans 14 amino acids. Germline V gene lookup returns CDR1 SGHNT and CDR2 YYREEE (reference sequence). V shed 2 bases, J shed 3 bases, and the junction held 2 bases outside the gene matches. The CDR3 here is CASSFDRGYTEAFF. DNA of the CDR3: TGTGCCAGCAGCTTTGACAGGGGGTACACTGAAGCTTTCTTT.

The rearrangement joins TRBV4-1 to TRBJ1-2; TRBD1 might be the D (6 bases). V gave up 8 bases and J gave up 2 bases, with 18 bases separating them. Germline assignment: CDR1 MGHRA and CDR2 YSYEKL. The CDR3 runs 15 residues. CDR3 amino acids: CASEPSGGGNYGYTF. The CDR3 nucleotides are TGCGCCAGCGAGCCATCCGGGGGGGGCAACTATGGCTACACCTTC.

The chain couples TRBV6-5 to TRBJ2-7, with D possibly matching TRBD2 (6 bases). The CDR3 runs 15 residues. From germline, CDR1 is MNHEY and CDR2 SVGAGI. Trimming shortened V by 3 bases and J by 1 base, and 13 bases separated the two germline ends. The CDR3 protein is CASSYLREFSYEQYF. The CDR3 DNA reads TGTGCCAGCAGTTATCTACGGGAGTTTTCCTACGAGCAGTACTTC.

The rearrangement links TRBV7-2 to TRBJ2-1; D perhaps matches TRBD1 (6 bases). CDR1 is SGHTA and CDR2 is FQGNSA in the germline V gene. Between the trimmed V and J ends, which lost 5 bases and 9 bases, there was a span of 17 bases. CDR3 length: 14 residues. DNA for the CDR3: TGTGCCAGCAGCATAGACAGGTTCGGCTCTGAGCAGTTCTTC. This gives the protein CASSIDRFGSEQFF.

This chain joins TRBV11-3 and TRBJ1-1; TRBD1 might be the D (5 bases). Germline V gene data show CDR1 as SGHNT and CDR2 as YENEEA. The length of the CDR3 is 14 residues. The V gene lost 1 base and the J gene lost 0 bases, with 6 bases spanning the gap. In DNA form, the CDR3 reads TGTGCCAGCAGCTTAGGGGGCATGAACACTGAAGCTTTCTTT. Residues: CASSLGGMNTEAFF.